This T cell receptor beta chain was sequenced in a study of technical replicates of blood from a handful of donors. The assay was immunoSEQ multiplex PCR, and TCRdb's table has in-frame clones only and misses some. This table has some 76,000 clones, under 99% appearing once. Trimming took off 2 bases at V and 3 bases at J, with 11 bases between the two ends. Germline CDR1 and CDR2: MDHEN and SYDVKM. The length of the CDR3 is 14 residues. The clonotype originates from a human donor in good health. The gene calls are TRBV28 and TRBJ2-7; weak D call: TRBD1 (5 bases). Sequencing input: T cells isolated from PBMCs. CDR3 nucleotide sequence: TGTGCCAGCAGTTTACCCCCGACAGTCTACGAGCAGTACTTC. The encoded protein is CASSLPPTVYEQYF.